Below are 27 T cell receptor beta chains sequenced from a single sample in a study of blood T cell repertoires in COVID-19. Profiled with immunoSEQ multiplex PCR; TCRdb holds only in-frame clones, not every one. Of about 170,000 clones listed, roughly 86% are singletons. Sequenced input: peripheral blood. All receptors derive from a man aged 50-59 years with active or convalescent COVID-19.

This chain links TRBV21-1 with TRBJ1-1. TRBV21-1 is an annotated pseudogene. The CDR3 totals 15 residues. The CDR3 region has the DNA TGTGCCAGCAGCGGGCAGGGAGGCATGAACACTGAAGCTTTCTTT. It yields the protein CASSGQGGMNTEAFF.

The chain has TRBV7-2 and TRBJ1-2; 9 bases fit TRBD1. From germline, CDR1 is SGHTA and CDR2 FQGNSA. Trimming removed 5 bases from V and 6 bases from J; junction bases left unmatched: 7. The CDR3 loop spans 14 amino acids. CDR3 region: CASSLNRGHDGYTF. CDR3 DNA sequence: TGTGCCAGCAGCCTAAACAGGGGGCACGATGGCTACACCTTC.

This chain connects TRBV5-6 to TRBJ1-2; tentatively, D is TRBD1 (6 bases). The germline gives CDR1 SGHDT, CDR2 YYEEEE. V lost 5 bases and J 6 bases, leaving 14 bases between the germline ends. The CDR3 sequence is 13 residues long. CDR3 region: CASSLRGFDGYTF. CDR3 nucleotides: TGTGCCAGCAGTCTGAGGGGGTTCGATGGCTACACCTTC.

This chain uses TRBV27 with TRBJ1-2; TRBD1 matches at 8 bases. CDR1 is MNHEY and CDR2 is SMNVEV in the germline V gene (reference sequence). Unmatched junction bases numbered 3, after V lost 3 bases and J lost 6 bases. The CDR3 contains 13 residues. CDR3 protein: CASSFSGGHGYTF. Written as DNA, the CDR3 is TGTGCCAGCAGTTTCTCAGGGGGCCATGGCTACACCTTC.

This clone was detected many times. This chain uses TRBV4-2 with TRBJ2-3, with D perhaps TRBD2 (5 bases). Germline V CDR1 and CDR2: LGHNA, YNFKEQ. The CDR3 is made up of 12 amino acids. Trimming removed 8 bases from V and 3 bases from J, with 9 bases in between. CDR3 in DNA: TGTGCCAGCGGACCGGGGACAGATACGCAGTATTTT. Its protein product is CASGPGTDTQYF.

This clone was observed a few times. CDR3 in DNA: TGCGCCAGCAGCTTGGCCAGTAACACCGGGGAGCTGTTTTTT. As protein: CASSLASNTGELFF. The chain combines TRBV5-1 with TRBJ2-2; D gene uncertain. The V and J ends lost 0 bases and 2 bases respectively, with 5 bases between them. This CDR3 contains 14 residues. CDR1 is SGHRS, CDR2 YFSETQ, per germline.

V is TRBV18 and J is TRBJ1-4; D is ambiguous. CDR1 and CDR2 (germline): KGHSH, LQKENI. The CDR3 has 14 amino acids. Trimming pared 2 bases from V and 8 bases from J, leaving 12 bases between. The CDR3 spells CASSPGPDREKLFF. In DNA form, the CDR3 reads TGTGCCAGCTCACCAGGGCCCGACCGGGAAAAACTGTTTTTT.

This chain joins TRBV6-5 and TRBJ2-1; TRBD1 matches at 9 bases. This CDR3 contains 14 residues. The trim removed 8 bases at V and 5 bases at J, leaving 7 bases unmatched. Germline CDR1 MNHEY, CDR2 SVGAGI. CDR3 DNA sequence: TGTGCCAGCCGAGGGACAGGGTCCCACAATGAGCAGTTCTTC. The encoded protein is CASRGTGSHNEQFF.

The CDR3 reads CASSLGQEIPNTEAFF. In DNA form, the CDR3 reads TGCGCCAGCAGCCTCGGACAGGAGATCCCAAACACTGAAGCTTTCTTT. V is TRBV5-1 and J is TRBJ1-1; 7 nucleotides match TRBD1. Germline V gene lookup returns CDR1 SGHRS and CDR2 YFSETQ. The CDR3 covers 16 residues. Unmatched junction bases numbered 11, after V lost 4 bases and J lost 2 bases. Together with reference TRBV5-1 and TRBJ1-1, the CDR3 gives the full variable domain: KAGVTQTPRYLIKTRGQQVTLSCSPISGHRSVSWYQQTPGQGLQFLFEYFSETQRNKGNFPGRFSGRQFSNSRSEMNVSTLELGDSALYLCASSLGQEIPNTEAFFGQGTRLTVV.

This chain uses TRBV6-5 with TRBJ1-1; D is perhaps TRBD1 (5 bases). Trimming pared 2 bases from V and 0 bases from J, leaving 13 bases between. Per the germline V gene, CDR1 is MNHEY and CDR2 is SVGAGI. This CDR3 is built from 16 residues. Written as DNA, the CDR3 is TGTGCCAGCAGTTACGGGGCAGGCGGACTGAACACTGAAGCTTTCTTT. Protein product: CASSYGAGGLNTEAFF.

V and J are TRBV20-1 and TRBJ1-2, with D possibly being TRBD1 (5 bases). Trimming took 5 bases from V and 5 from J, leaving 9 bases between them. This CDR3 comprises 11 residues. The germline CDR1 and CDR2 sequences are DFQATT and SNEGSKA (reference sequence). Here the CDR3 reads CSAVAGYGYTF. The DNA for the CDR3 is TGCAGTGCTGTCGCAGGGTATGGCTACACCTTC.

The chain links TRBV7-8 to TRBJ2-5, with 11 bases matching TRBD2. Germline CDR1 and CDR2: SGHVS and FQNEAQ. The CDR3 is made up of 15 amino acids. Trimming at V came to 4 bases and at J to 2 bases, leaving 3 bases not matched to a gene. This chain's CDR3 is CASSSSGGLQETQYF. CDR3 DNA: TGTGCCAGCAGCTCTAGCGGGGGGCTACAAGAGACCCAGTACTTC.

The V and J genes are TRBV2 and TRBJ2-2; 8 nucleotides align to TRBD1. CDR3 size: 16 residues. CDR1 and CDR2 (germline): SNHLY, FYNNEI. Unmatched junction bases numbered 3, after V lost 3 bases and J lost 0 bases. In DNA, the CDR3 is TGTGCCAGCAGTGAGGGCAGGGGGCCGAACACCGGGGAGCTGTTTTTT. Amino acids: CASSEGRGPNTGELFF.

The chain recombines TRBV7-2 with TRBJ2-5; 10 bases are a match to TRBD2. Germline V gene sequence: CDR1 SGHTA, CDR2 FQGNSA. The ends lost 5 bases at V and 7 bases at J; junction bases unmatched: 10. This CDR3 comprises 15 residues. The CDR3 DNA sequence: TGTGCCAGCAGCCCCCTCAGCGGGGGGGATGGGACCCAGTACTTC. Translating it yields CASSPLSGGDGTQYF.

V usage is TRBV10-3 and J usage is TRBJ2-7; weak D call: TRBD1 (5 bases). CDR1 is ENHRY, CDR2 SYGVKD, per germline. V was clipped by 2 bases and J by 2 bases, with 13 bases between them. The CDR3 covers 15 residues. CDR3 DNA: TGTGCCATCAGTGAGGGCCCAGGGCCGGCCTACGAGCAGTACTTC. Protein product: CAISEGPGPAYEQYF.

This chain uses TRBV10-3 with TRBJ1-4; tentatively, D is TRBD1 (5 bases). The CDR3 is made up of 13 amino acids. Per the germline V gene, CDR1 is ENHRY and CDR2 is SYGVKD. Trimming took 6 bases from V and 5 from J, leaving 10 bases between them. For the CDR3, the DNA is TGTGCCATCAGAGACGGGGGGAATGAAAAACTGTTTTTT. It is translated as CAIRDGGNEKLFF.

The sample holds a few counts of this clone. The chain recombines TRBV29-1 with TRBJ1-4, with TRBD1 matching 7 bases. The CDR3 length is 13 residues. V lost 3 bases, J lost 5 bases, and 3 bases stayed unmatched. CDR1 and CDR2 (germline): SQVTM, ANQGSEA. CDR3 loop: CSVDVTGNEKLFF. The CDR3 DNA reads TGCAGCGTTGATGTGACAGGGAATGAAAAACTGTTTTTT.

The chain couples TRBV4-3 to TRBJ2-7, with 7 bases that match TRBD2. Germline V lookup: CDR1 LGHNA, CDR2 YSLEER. The CDR3 totals 16 residues. J gave up 0 bases and V 0 bases, and 5 bases lay outside the gene matches. The CDR3 DNA reads as TGCGCCAGCAGCCAAGATAGGAGCGGGGCCTCCTACGAGCAGTACTTC. Translating it yields CASSQDRSGASYEQYF.

This clone was counted only a few times. The V gene is TRBV29-1, the J gene TRBJ2-7; perhaps TRBD1 as D (6 bases). The CDR3 totals 14 residues. Germline CDR1 is SQVTM and CDR2 is ANQGSEA. V shed 4 bases and J shed 5 bases, with 18 bases lying between them. This chain's CDR3 is CSVGAGQFFHEQYF. For the CDR3, the DNA is TGCAGCGTTGGGGCCGGACAGTTCTTCCACGAGCAGTACTTC.

V is TRBV15 and J is TRBJ2-7, with D perhaps matching TRBD1 (6 bases). V dropped 6 bases and J dropped 0 bases, with 9 bases sitting between them. Germline assignment: CDR1 LNHNV and CDR2 YYDKDF (reference sequence). This CDR3 region has 13 residues. The CDR3 sequence: CATSPDSSYEQYF. CDR3 nucleotides: TGTGCCACCAGTCCGGACAGCTCCTACGAGCAGTACTTC. The full variable domain, its missing parts supplied by reference TRBV15 and TRBJ2-7, is DAMVIQNPRYQVTQFGKPVTLSCSQTLNHNVMYWYQQKSSQAPKLLFHYYDKDFNNEADTPDNFQSRRPNTSFCFLDIRSPGLGDTAMYLCATSPDSSYEQYFGPGTRLTVT.

This clone was picked up a small number of times. CDR3 nucleotides: TGTGCCAGCACCAAGACAGGGCTCCACGAGCAGTACTTC. It codes for CASTKTGLHEQYF. This chain links TRBV12-3 or TRBV12-4 with TRBJ2-7; 7 bases match TRBD1. This CDR3 spans 13 amino acids. V trimming: 7 bases; J trimming: 5 bases; junction bases outside the gene matches: 8.

In its sample, this clone was seen once. CDR3 DNA: TGTGCCAGCAGGCCAGGACTAGCGGGAGTTCACGAGCAGTACTTC. Its protein product is CASRPGLAGVHEQYF. This chain joins TRBV27 and TRBJ2-7, with 13 bases aligning to TRBD2. The CDR3 sequence is 15 residues long. In germline, CDR1 is MNHEY, CDR2 SMNVEV (reference sequence). V shed 6 bases and J 5 bases; nucleotides not matched to a gene: 7.

V usage is TRBV10-3 and J usage is TRBJ2-5; D is unclear. This CDR3 has 13 amino acids. Trimming took 3 bases from V and 2 from J, leaving 7 bases between them. In germline, CDR1 is ENHRY, CDR2 SYGVKD. The DNA of the CDR3 is TGTGCCATCAGTGACCAGAATCAAGAGACCCAGTACTTC. The encoded protein is CAISDQNQETQYF.

This clone occurred a few times. The V gene is TRBV18, the J gene TRBJ1-5; 8 nucleotides align to TRBD1. The V gene's germline CDR1 is KGHSH and CDR2 LQKENI. This CDR3 has 14 residues. Germline trimming cut 3 bases from V and 4 bases from J; bases unmatched to any gene: 2. The CDR3 region is CASSPGQANQPQHF. CDR3 nucleotides: TGTGCCAGCTCACCGGGACAGGCTAATCAGCCCCAGCATTTT.

V and J are TRBV7-3 and TRBJ1-2; D perhaps matches TRBD1 (5 bases). The V and J ends lost 1 base and 6 bases respectively, with 9 bases between them. The length of the CDR3 is 13 residues. Germline loops: CDR1 SGHTA, CDR2 FQGTGA. The CDR3: CASSLSDSHGYTF. The DNA of the CDR3 is TGTGCCAGCAGCTTAAGCGACAGCCATGGCTACACCTTC.

This chain links TRBV6-4 with TRBJ1-2, with a weak D call TRBD1 (5 bases). This CDR3 is built from 12 residues. From germline, CDR1 is MRHNA and CDR2 SNTAGT. V lost 2 bases and J 6 bases, leaving 7 bases between the germline ends. In nucleotides, the CDR3 is TGTGCCAGCAGTGACAGGGGCCATGGCTACACCTTC. As protein: CASSDRGHGYTF.

In the case of this clone: The sample holds other DNA sequences that translate to the same CDR3. The CDR3 DNA reads as TGTGCCAGCAGCTCGACTAGCGGCTCCTACAATGAGCAGTTCTTC. Protein: CASSSTSGSYNEQFF. The J gene is TRBJ2-1, the V gene TRBV5-4; 9 positions match TRBD2. The CDR3 totals 15 residues. Germline V lookup: CDR1 SGHNT, CDR2 YYREEE (reference sequence). J was trimmed by 0 bases and V by 3 bases; bases with no gene match: 1. Full variable domain (missing parts from reference TRBV5-4 and TRBJ2-1): ETGVTQSPTHLIKTRGQQVTLRCSSQSGHNTVSWYQQALGQGPQFIFQYYREEENGRGNFPPRFSGLQFPNYSSELNVNALELDDSALYLCASSSTSGSYNEQFFGPGTRLTVL.